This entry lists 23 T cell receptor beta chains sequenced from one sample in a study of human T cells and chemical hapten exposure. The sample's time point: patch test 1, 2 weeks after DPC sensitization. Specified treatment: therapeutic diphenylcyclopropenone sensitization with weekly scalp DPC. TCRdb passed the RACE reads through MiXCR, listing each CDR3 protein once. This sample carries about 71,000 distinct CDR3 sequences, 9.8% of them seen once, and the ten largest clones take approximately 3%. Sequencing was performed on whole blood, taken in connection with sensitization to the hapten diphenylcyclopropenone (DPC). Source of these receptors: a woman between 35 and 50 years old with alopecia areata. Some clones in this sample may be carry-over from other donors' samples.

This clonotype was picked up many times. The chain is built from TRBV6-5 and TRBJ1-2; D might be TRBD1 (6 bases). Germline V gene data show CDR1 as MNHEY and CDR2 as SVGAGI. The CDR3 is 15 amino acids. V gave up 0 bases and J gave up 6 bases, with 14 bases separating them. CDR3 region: CASSYSSTGFDGYTF. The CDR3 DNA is TGTGCCAGCAGTTACTCGTCAACAGGGTTTGATGGCTACACCTTC.

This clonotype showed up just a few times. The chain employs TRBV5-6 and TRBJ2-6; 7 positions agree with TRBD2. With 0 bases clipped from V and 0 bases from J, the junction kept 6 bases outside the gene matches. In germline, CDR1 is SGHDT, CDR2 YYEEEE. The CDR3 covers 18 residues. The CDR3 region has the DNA TGTGCCAGCAGCTTGGTGAGCGGGGTCTTCTCTGGGGCCAACGTCCTGACTTTC. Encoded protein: CASSLVSGVFSGANVLTF.

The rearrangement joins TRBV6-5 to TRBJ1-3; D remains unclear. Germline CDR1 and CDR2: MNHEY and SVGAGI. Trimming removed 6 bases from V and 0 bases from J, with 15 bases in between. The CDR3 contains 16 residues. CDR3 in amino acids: CASREWEPSSGNTIYF. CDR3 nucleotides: TGTGCCAGCAGAGAGTGGGAACCTTCCTCTGGAAACACCATATATTTT.

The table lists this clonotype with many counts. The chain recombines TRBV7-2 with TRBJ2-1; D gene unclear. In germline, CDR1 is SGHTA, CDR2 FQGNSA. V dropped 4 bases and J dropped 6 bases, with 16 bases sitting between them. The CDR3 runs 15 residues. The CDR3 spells CASSSKSSLGNEQFF. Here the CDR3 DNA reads TGTGCCAGCAGCTCCAAATCCTCGTTAGGCAATGAGCAGTTCTTC.

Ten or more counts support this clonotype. CDR3 region: CASSLTGAGANVLTF. The CDR3 coding sequence is TGCGCCAGCAGCTTAACAGGGGCTGGGGCCAACGTCCTGACTTTC. The rearrangement links TRBV5-1 to TRBJ2-6; 7 nucleotides match TRBD1. Germline V CDR1 and CDR2: SGHRS, YFSETQ. The CDR3 is made up of 15 amino acids. V lost 2 bases and J lost 2; bases outside the gene matches: 1.

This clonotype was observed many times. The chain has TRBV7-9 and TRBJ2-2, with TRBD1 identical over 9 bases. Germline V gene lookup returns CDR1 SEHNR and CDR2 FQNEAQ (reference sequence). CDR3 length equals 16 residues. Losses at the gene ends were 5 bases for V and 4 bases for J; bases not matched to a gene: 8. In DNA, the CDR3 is TGTGCCAGCAGCGACCAACAGGGGGCGGGCACCGGGGAGCTGTTTTTT. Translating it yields CASSDQQGAGTGELFF. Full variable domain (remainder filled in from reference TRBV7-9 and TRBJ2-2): DTGVSQNPRHKITKRGQNVTFRCDPISEHNRLYWYRQTLGQGPEFLTYFQNEAQLEKSRLLSDRFSAERPKGSFSTLEIQRTEQGDSAMYLCASSDQQGAGTGELFFGEGSRLTVL.

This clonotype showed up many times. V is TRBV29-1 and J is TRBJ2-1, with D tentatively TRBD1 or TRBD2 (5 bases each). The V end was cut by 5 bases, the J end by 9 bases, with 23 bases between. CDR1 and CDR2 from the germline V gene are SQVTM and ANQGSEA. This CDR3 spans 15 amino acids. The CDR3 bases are TGCAGCGTTTCCCCTCCACGGGGCTGGGGCACTGAGCAGTTCTTC. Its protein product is CSVSPPRGWGTEQFF.

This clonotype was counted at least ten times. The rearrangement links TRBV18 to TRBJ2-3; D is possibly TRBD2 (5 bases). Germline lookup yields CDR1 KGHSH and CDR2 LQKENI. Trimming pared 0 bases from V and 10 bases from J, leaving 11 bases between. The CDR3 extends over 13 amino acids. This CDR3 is CASSPPPGKAQYF. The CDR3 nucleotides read TGTGCCAGCTCACCACCCCCGGGGAAGGCGCAGTATTTT.

CDR3 in DNA: TGCGCCAGCAGCCAAGGTACTTCAGGATACATGAACACTGAAGCTTTCTTT. Translating it yields CASSQGTSGYMNTEAFF. V gene TRBV4-1 combines with J gene TRBJ1-1; D is unresolved. Germline CDR1 reads MGHRA; CDR2 reads YSYEKL. The CDR3 totals 17 residues. V lost 1 base and J 0 bases, leaving 15 bases between the germline ends.

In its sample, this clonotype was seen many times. The CDR3: CASSSLQGAISQPQHF. The CDR3 DNA sequence: TGTGCCAGCAGTTCCCTACAGGGGGCGATTTCTCAGCCCCAGCATTTT. The rearrangement joins TRBV6-2 or TRBV6-3 to TRBJ1-5; 9 bases are a match to TRBD1. This CDR3 is built from 16 residues. The germline V gene has CDR1 MNHEY and CDR2 SVGEGT. V lost 4 bases, J lost 6 bases, and 10 bases stayed unmatched.

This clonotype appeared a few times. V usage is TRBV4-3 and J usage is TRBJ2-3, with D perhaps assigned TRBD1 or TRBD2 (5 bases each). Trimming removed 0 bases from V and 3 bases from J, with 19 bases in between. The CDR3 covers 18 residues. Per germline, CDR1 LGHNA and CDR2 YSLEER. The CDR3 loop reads CASSQDGNQGGGTDTQYF. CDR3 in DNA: TGCGCCAGCAGCCAAGATGGGAACCAGGGTGGAGGTACAGATACGCAGTATTTT.

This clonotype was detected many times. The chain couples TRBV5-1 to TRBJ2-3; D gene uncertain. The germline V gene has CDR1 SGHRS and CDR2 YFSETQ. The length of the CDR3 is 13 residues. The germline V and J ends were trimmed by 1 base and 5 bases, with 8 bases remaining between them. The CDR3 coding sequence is TGCGCCAGCAGCTTGCGTCCGTTAGATACGCAGTATTTT. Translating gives CASSLRPLDTQYF.

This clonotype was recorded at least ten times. CDR3 sequence: CASSMVSTHEQYF. As DNA, the CDR3 is TGTGCCAGTAGTATGGTCTCCACCCACGAGCAGTACTTC. The chain links TRBV19 to TRBJ2-7; D unresolved. V was shortened by 3 bases and J by 5 bases, with 11 bases between the two germline ends. Per germline, CDR1 LNHDA and CDR2 SQIVND (reference sequence). CDR3 length equals 13 residues.

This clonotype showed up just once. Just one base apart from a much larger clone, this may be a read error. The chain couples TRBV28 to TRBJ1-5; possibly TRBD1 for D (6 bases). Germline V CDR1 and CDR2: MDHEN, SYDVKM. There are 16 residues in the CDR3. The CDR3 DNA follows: TGTGCCAGGAGTTTAGGAGGGGGTGGCGGCAATCAGCCCCAGCATTTT. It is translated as CARSLGGGGGNQPQHF.

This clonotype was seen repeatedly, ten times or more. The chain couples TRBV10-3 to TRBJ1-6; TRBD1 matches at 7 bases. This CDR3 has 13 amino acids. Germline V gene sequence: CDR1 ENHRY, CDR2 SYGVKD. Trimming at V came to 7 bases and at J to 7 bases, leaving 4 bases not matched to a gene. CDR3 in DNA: TGTGCCATCACCGGGACAGCGAATTCACCCCTCCACTTT. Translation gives CAITGTANSPLHF.

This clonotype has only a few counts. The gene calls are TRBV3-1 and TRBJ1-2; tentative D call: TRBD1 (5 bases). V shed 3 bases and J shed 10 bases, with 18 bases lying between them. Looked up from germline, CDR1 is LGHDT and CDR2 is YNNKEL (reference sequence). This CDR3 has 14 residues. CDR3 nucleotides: TGTGCCAGCAGCCAGAATGGGCAGGGCGGTTTCTACACCTTC. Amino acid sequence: CASSQNGQGGFYTF.

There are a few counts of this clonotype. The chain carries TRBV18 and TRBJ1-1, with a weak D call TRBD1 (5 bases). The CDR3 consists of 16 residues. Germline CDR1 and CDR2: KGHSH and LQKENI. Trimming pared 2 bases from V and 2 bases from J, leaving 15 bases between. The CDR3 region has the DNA TGTGCCAGCTCACCAAGATTAGCCGGGGGTAACACTGAAGCTTTCTTT. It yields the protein CASSPRLAGGNTEAFF.

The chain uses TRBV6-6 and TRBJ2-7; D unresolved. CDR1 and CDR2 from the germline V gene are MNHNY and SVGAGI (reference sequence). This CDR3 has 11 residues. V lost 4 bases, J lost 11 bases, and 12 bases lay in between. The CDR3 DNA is TGTGCCAGCAGTTCAGGTGCCGACAAGTACTTC. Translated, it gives CASSSGADKYF.

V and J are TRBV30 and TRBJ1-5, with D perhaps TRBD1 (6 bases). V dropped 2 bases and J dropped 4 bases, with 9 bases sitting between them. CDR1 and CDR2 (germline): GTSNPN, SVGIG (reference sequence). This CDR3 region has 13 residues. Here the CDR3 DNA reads TGTGCCTGGAGTAGGACAGCAAATCAGCCCCAGCATTTT. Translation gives CAWSRTANQPQHF.

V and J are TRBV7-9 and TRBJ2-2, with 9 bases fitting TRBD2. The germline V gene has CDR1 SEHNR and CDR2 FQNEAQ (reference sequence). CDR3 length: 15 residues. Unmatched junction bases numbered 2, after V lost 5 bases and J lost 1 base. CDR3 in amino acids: CASSRLAVNTGELFF. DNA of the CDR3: TGTGCCAGCAGCCGACTAGCGGTGAACACCGGGGAGCTGTTTTTT.

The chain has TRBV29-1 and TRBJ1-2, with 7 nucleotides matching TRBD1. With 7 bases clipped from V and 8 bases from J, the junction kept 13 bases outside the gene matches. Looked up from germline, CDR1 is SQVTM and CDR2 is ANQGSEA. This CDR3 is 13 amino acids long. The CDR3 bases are TGCAGCGCCCGGGACAGAGAGTTTGGAGGCTACACCTTC. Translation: CSARDREFGGYTF.

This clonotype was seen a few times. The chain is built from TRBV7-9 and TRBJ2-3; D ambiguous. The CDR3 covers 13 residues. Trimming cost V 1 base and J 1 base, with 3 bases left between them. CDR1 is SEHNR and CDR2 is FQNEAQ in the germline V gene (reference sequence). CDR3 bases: TGTGCCAGCAGCTTAGTACGCACAGATACGCAGTATTTT. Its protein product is CASSLVRTDTQYF.

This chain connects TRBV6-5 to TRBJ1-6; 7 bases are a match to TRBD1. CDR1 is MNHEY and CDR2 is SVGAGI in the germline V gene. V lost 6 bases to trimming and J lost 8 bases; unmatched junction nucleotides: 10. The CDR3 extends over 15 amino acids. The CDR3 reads CASREPGQRYSPLHF. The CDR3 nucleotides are TGTGCCAGCAGAGAGCCGGGACAGCGATATTCACCCCTCCACTTT.